This T cell receptor (beta chain) came from a study of identical twins' blood T cells. This clonotype showed up just a few times. TCRdb used MiXCR to reprocess the 5' RACE reads, holding one entry per CDR3 protein. The data contain roughly 340,000 distinct CDR3 sequences, 28% of them singletons. With 4 bases removed from V and 1 base from J, the gap between germline ends came to 7 bases. This CDR3 has 12 amino acids. Germline CDR1 and CDR2: SQVTM and ANQGSEA. The sample was PBMCs. This chain joins TRBV29-1 and TRBJ1-1, with TRBD1 as a possible D gene (5 bases). This sequence originates from a woman between 18 and 55 years old in good health. The CDR3 region is CSVATGNTEAFF. CDR3 nucleotide sequence: TGCAGCGTTGCTACAGGGAACACTGAAGCTTTCTTT.